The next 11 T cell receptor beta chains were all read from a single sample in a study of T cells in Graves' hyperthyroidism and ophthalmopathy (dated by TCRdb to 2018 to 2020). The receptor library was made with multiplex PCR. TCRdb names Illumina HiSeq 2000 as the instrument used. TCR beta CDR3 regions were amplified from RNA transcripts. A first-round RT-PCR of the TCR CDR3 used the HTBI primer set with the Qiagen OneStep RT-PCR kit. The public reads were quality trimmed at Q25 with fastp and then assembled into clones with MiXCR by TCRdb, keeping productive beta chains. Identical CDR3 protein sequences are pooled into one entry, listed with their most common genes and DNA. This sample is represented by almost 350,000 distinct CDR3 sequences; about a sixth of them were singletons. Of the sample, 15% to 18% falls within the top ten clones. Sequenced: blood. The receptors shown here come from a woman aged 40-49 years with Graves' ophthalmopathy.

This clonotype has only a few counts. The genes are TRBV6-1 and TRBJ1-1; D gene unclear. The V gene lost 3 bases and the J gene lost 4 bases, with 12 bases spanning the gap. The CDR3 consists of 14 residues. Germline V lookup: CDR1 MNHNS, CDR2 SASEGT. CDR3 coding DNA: TGTGCCAGCAGTGATGACGCGAGTATCACTGAAGCTTTCTTT. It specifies CASSDDASITEAFF.

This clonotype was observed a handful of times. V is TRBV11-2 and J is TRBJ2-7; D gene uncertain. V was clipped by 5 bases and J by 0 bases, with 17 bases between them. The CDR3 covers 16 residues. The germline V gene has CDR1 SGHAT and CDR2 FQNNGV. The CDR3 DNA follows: TGTGCCAGCAGCCCCGACTGGGTCAGCTTCTCCTACGAGCAGTACTTC. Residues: CASSPDWVSFSYEQYF.

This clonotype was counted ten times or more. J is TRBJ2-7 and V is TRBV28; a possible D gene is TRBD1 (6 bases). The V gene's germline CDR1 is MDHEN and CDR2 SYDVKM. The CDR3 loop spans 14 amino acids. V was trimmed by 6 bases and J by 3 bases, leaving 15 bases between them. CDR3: CASREKKGGYEQYF. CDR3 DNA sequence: TGTGCCAGCAGGGAGAAAAAAGGGGGCTACGAGCAGTACTTC.

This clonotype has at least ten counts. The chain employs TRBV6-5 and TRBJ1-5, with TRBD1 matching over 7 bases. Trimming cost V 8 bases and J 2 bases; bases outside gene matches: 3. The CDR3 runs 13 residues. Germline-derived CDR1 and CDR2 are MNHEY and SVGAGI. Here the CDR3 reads CASLGQGNQPQHF. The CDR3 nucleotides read TGTGCCAGCCTAGGACAGGGCAATCAGCCCCAGCATTTT.

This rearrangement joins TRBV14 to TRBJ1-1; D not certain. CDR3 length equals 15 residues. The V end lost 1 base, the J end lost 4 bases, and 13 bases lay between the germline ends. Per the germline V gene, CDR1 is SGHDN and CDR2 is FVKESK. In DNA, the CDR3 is TGTGCCAGCAGCCAAGGTACCTGGAGAGGCACTGAAGCTTTCTTT. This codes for CASSQGTWRGTEAFF.

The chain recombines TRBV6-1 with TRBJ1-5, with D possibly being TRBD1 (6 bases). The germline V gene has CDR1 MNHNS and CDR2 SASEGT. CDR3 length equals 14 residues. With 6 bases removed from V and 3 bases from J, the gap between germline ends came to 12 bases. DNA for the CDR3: TGTGCCAGCAGCTCTGGACAGCACAATCAGCCCCAGCATTTT. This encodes CASSSGQHNQPQHF.

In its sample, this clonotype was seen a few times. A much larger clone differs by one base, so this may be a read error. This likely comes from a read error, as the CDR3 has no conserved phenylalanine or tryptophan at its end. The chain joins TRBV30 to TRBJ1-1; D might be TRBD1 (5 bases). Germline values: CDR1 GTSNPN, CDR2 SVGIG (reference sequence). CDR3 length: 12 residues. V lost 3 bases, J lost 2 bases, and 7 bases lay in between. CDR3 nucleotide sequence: TGTGCCTGGAGCAGGGTTAACACTGAAGCTTTCCTT. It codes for CAWSRVNTEAFL.

For the CDR3, the DNA is TGTGCCAGCGTAGGGACTCTCTCCTACGAGCAGTACTTC. Translation gives CASVGTLSYEQYF. The V and J genes are TRBV6-1 and TRBJ2-7; D may be TRBD2 (6 bases). Trimming removed 8 bases at V and 0 bases at J, with 11 bases between. The CDR3 loop spans 13 amino acids. Germline assignment: CDR1 MNHNS and CDR2 SASEGT.

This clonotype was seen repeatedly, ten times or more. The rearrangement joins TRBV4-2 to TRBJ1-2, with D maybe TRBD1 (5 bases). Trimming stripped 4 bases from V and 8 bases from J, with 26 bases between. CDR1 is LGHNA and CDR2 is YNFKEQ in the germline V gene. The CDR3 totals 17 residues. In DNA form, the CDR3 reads TGTGCCAGCAGCCTCCTGGGGCGCGGGAGACTCTCGGGGGGCTACACCTTC. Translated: CASSLLGRGRLSGGYTF.

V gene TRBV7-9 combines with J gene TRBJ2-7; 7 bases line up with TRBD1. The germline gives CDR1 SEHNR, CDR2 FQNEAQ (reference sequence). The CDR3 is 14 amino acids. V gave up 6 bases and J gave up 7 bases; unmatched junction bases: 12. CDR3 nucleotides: TGTGCCAGCAGTTGGGACAGTGGGTTTGGGGAGCAGTACTTC. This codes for CASSWDSGFGEQYF.

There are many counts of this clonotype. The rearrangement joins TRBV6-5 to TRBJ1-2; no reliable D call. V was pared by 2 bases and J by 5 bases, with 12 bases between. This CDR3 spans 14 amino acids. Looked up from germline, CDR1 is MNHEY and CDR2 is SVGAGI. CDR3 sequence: CASSYVASAYGYTF. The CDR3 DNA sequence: TGTGCCAGCAGTTACGTGGCGTCAGCTTATGGCTACACCTTC.